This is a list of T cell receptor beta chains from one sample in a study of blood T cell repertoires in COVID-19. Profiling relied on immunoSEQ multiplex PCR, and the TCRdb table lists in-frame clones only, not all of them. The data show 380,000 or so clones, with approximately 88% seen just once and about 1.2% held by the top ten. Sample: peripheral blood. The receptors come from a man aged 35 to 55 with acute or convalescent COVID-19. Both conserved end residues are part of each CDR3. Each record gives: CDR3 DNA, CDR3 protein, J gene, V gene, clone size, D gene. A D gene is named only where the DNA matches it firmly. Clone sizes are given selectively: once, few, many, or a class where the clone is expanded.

CDR3 DNA: TGTGCCAGCAGTTTCCGACGCGGGAATGAGCAGTTCTTC; CDR3 protein: CASSFRRGNEQFF; J gene: TRBJ2-1; V gene: TRBV27; clone size: few; D gene: NA
CDR3 DNA: TGTGCCAGCAGTACCAGGGACAGGGGGGATTCACCCCTCCACTTT; CDR3 protein: CASSTRDRGDSPLHF; J gene: TRBJ1-6; V gene: TRBV27; clone size: NA; D gene: TRBD1
CDR3 DNA: TGTGCCAGCAGCTTACGAGGGCTGAATTCACCCCTCCACTTT; CDR3 protein: CASSLRGLNSPLHF; J gene: TRBJ1-6; V gene: TRBV11-1; clone size: NA; D gene: NA
CDR3 DNA: TGTGCCATCAGAGGACGGGACTCGAGCTCCTACAATGAGCAGTTCTTC; CDR3 protein: CAIRGRDSSSYNEQFF; J gene: TRBJ2-1; V gene: TRBV10-3; clone size: few; D gene: NA
CDR3 DNA: TGTGCCAGCAGCCAAGATACAGCCTACAATGAGCAGTTCTTC; CDR3 protein: CASSQDTAYNEQFF; J gene: TRBJ2-1; V gene: TRBV3-1/TRBV3-2; clone size: once; D gene: NA
CDR3 DNA: TGCGCCAGCAGCCATCCCAACGCACGTGAAAGCGGGAGGGCCTCCGGAGATACGCAGTATTTT; CDR3 protein: CASSHPNARESGRASGDTQYF; J gene: TRBJ2-3; V gene: TRBV4-1; clone size: NA; D gene: TRBD2
CDR3 DNA: TGCGCCAGCAGCCGGGCCTCCGGGGCAGGGGGGCCTGGGGCCAACGTCCTGACTTTC; CDR3 protein: CASSRASGAGGPGANVLTF; J gene: TRBJ2-6; V gene: TRBV5-1; clone size: NA; D gene: NA
CDR3 DNA: TGTGCCATATCTAGGGGGACGAAGACCCAGTACTTC; CDR3 protein: CAISRGTKTQYF; J gene: TRBJ2-5; V gene: TRBV28; clone size: NA; D gene: NA
CDR3 DNA: TGCAGCGTTTGGGGAGGGACAGGGGAATCAGGAGCTTTCTTT; CDR3 protein: CSVWGGTGESGAFF; J gene: TRBJ1-1; V gene: TRBV29-1; clone size: NA; D gene: TRBD1
CDR3 DNA: TGTGCCAGCAGCCCGCCGGTCACAGATACGCAGTATTTT; CDR3 protein: CASSPPVTDTQYF; J gene: TRBJ2-3; V gene: TRBV5-8; clone size: NA; D gene: NA
CDR3 DNA: TGTGCCTGGAGTGCTTCCTACGGGAGGTTCTACAATGAGCAGTTCTTC; CDR3 protein: CAWSASYGRFYNEQFF; J gene: TRBJ2-1; V gene: TRBV30; clone size: NA; D gene: TRBD2
CDR3 DNA: TGCGCCAGCAGCTGGACTAGCGGACTGTCCTATGAGCAGTTCTTC; CDR3 protein: CASSWTSGLSYEQFF; J gene: TRBJ2-1; V gene: TRBV5-1; clone size: NA; D gene: TRBD2
CDR3 DNA: TGTGCCAGCAGCACCGGGTCCAATAATTCACCCCTCCACTTT; CDR3 protein: CASSTGSNNSPLHF; J gene: TRBJ1-6; V gene: TRBV9; clone size: NA; D gene: NA
CDR3 DNA: TGTGCCAGCAGCTTAGGGACAAGTAGCAATCAGCCCCAGCATTTT; CDR3 protein: CASSLGTSSNQPQHF; J gene: TRBJ1-5; V gene: TRBV7-6; clone size: few; D gene: NA
CDR3 DNA: TGTGCCAGCAGACAAAACCGGGGAGGTGAAGCTTTCTTT; CDR3 protein: CASRQNRGGEAFF; J gene: TRBJ1-1; V gene: TRBV7-9; clone size: NA; D gene: NA
CDR3 DNA: TGTGCCAGCTCACCTCTTACCTCGACAGGGCGGGAGACCCAGTACTTC; CDR3 protein: CASSPLTSTGRETQYF; J gene: TRBJ2-5; V gene: TRBV18; clone size: NA; D gene: TRBD1
CDR3 DNA: TGCGCCAGCAGCCAAGTAGCGGCGAACACTGAAGCTTTCTTT; CDR3 protein: CASSQVAANTEAFF; J gene: TRBJ1-1; V gene: TRBV4-1; clone size: once; D gene: NA
CDR3 DNA: TGTGCCAGCTCACCACCCGGGAATACTGAAGCTTTCTTT; CDR3 protein: CASSPPGNTEAFF; J gene: TRBJ1-1; V gene: TRBV18; clone size: NA; D gene: NA
CDR3 DNA: TGTGCCGGCCTACCCGGGACAGGGGTCACCGGGGAGCTGTTTTTT; CDR3 protein: CAGLPGTGVTGELFF; J gene: TRBJ2-2; V gene: TRBV30; clone size: NA; D gene: TRBD1
CDR3 DNA: TGTGCCAGCAGCTTGGTAGTCGGTGAGCAGTTCTTC; CDR3 protein: CASSLVVGEQFF; J gene: TRBJ2-1; V gene: TRBV5-6; clone size: NA; D gene: NA
CDR3 DNA: TGCGCCAGCAGCCAAGATCTGGGACAGGCGCGCAATGAGCAGTTCTTC; CDR3 protein: CASSQDLGQARNEQFF; J gene: TRBJ2-1; V gene: TRBV4-3; clone size: NA; D gene: TRBD1
CDR3 DNA: TGCGCCAGCAGCCGAGTACAGGGCTCTCAGCCCCAGCATTTT; CDR3 protein: CASSRVQGSQPQHF; J gene: TRBJ1-5; V gene: TRBV4-1; clone size: NA; D gene: NA
CDR3 DNA: TGTGCCAGCAGTTCGCCGGCTACTCTAGCGGGAGGCCCAAATGAGCAGTTCTTC; CDR3 protein: CASSSPATLAGGPNEQFF; J gene: TRBJ2-1; V gene: TRBV27; clone size: NA; D gene: TRBD2